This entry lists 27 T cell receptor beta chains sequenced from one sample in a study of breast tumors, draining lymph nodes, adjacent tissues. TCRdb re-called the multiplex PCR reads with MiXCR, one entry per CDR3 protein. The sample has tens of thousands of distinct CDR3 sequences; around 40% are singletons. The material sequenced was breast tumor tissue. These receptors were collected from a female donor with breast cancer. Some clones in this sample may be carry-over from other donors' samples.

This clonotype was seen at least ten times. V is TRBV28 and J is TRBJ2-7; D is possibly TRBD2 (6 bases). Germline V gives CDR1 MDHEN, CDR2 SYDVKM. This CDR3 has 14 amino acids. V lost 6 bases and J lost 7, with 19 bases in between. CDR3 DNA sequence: TGTGCCAGCAGCCGGACTGTCACGGGGAGGGAGCAGTACTTC. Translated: CASSRTVTGREQYF.

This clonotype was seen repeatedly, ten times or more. CDR3 nucleotides: TGCGCCAGCAGCCAATCAGGACAGGCTGGTCAGCCCCAGCATTTT. It yields the protein CASSQSGQAGQPQHF. The chain joins TRBV4-3 to TRBJ1-5; 7 bases align to TRBD1. Per the germline V gene, CDR1 is LGHNA and CDR2 is YSLEER. The CDR3 covers 15 residues. The trim removed 2 bases at V and 6 bases at J, leaving 7 bases unmatched.

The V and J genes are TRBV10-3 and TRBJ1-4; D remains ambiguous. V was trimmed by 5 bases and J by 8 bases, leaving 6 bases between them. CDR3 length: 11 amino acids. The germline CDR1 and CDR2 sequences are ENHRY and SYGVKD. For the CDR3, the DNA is TGTGCCATCAGTTCGGGGGAAAAACTGTTTTTT. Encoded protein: CAISSGEKLFF.

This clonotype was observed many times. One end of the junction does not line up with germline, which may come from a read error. The CDR3 reads CASSLARSSGGYAF. CDR3 DNA: TGTGCCAGCAGCTTGGCCCGATCGTCGGGGGGCTACGCCTTC. This sequence joins TRBV5-8 and TRBJ1-2; a possible D gene is TRBD1 (6 bases). The CDR3 has 14 residues. The germline CDR1 and CDR2 sequences are SGHTS and YDEGEE.

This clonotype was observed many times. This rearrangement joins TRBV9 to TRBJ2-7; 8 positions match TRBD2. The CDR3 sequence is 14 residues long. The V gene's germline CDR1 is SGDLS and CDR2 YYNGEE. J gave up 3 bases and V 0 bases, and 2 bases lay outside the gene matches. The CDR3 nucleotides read TGTGCCAGCAGCGTAGGGAGCGGGAGCTACGAGCAGTACTTC. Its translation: CASSVGSGSYEQYF.

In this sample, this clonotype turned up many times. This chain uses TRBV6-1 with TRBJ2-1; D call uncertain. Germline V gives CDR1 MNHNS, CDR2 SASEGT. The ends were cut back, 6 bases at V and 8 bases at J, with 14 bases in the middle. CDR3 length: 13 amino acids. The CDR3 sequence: CASRGIIDYEQFF. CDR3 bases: TGTGCCAGCAGGGGGATTATCGACTATGAGCAGTTCTTC.

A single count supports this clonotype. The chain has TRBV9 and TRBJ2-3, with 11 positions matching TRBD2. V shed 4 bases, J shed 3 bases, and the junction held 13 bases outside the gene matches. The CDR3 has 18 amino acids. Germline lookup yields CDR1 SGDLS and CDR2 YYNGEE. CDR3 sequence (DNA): TGTGCCAGCAGCTTAACAGGGGGGACTAGCGGTTTAACAGATACGCAGTATTTT. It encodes CASSLTGGTSGLTDTQYF.

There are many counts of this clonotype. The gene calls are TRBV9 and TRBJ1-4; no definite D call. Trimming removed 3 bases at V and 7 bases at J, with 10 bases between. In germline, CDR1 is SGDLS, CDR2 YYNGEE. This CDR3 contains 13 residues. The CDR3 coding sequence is TGTGCCAGCAGCGCTGGCGAGAGTGAAAAACTGTTTTTT. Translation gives CASSAGESEKLFF. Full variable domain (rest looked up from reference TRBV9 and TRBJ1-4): DSGVTQTPKHLITATGQRVTLRCSPRSGDLSVYWYQQSLDQGLQFLIQYYNGEERAKGNILERFSAQQFPDLHSELNLSSLELGDSALYFCASSAGESEKLFFGSGTQLSVL.

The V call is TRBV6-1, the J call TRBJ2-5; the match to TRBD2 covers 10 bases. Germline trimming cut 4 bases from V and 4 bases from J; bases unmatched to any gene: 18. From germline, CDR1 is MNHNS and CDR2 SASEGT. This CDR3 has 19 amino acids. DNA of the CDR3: TGTGCCAGCAGTGGGGCCCTTCTCACCCAGACTAGCGGGCGAGAGACCCAGTACTTC. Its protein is CASSGALLTQTSGRETQYF.

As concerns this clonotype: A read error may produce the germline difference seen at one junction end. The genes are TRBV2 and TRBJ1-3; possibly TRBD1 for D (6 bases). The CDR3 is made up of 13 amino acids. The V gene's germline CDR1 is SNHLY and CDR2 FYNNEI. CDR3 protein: CASSARGQGHPNF. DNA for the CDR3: TGTGCCAGCAGCGCCCGAGGCCAGGGACATCCTAATTTT.

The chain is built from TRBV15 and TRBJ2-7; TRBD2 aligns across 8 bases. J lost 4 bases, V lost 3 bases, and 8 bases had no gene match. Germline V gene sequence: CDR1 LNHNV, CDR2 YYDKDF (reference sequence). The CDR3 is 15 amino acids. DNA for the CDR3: TGTGCCACCAGCAGCCGTACTAGCGGTCCATACGAGCAGTACTTC. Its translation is CATSSRTSGPYEQYF.

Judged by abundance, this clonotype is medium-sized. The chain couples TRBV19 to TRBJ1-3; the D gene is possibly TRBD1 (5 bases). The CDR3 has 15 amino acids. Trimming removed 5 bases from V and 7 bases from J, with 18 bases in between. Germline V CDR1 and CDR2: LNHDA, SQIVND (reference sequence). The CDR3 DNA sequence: TGTGCCAGTAGTCCGGGGACGGTTTGGAGGAACACCATATATTTT. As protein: CASSPGTVWRNTIYF. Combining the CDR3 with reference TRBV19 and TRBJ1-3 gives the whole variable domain DGGITQSPKYLFRKEGQNVTLSCEQNLNHDAMYWYRQDPGQGLRLIYYSQIVNDFQKGDIAEGYSVSREKKESFPLTVTSAQKNPTAFYLCASSPGTVWRNTIYFGEGSWLTVV.

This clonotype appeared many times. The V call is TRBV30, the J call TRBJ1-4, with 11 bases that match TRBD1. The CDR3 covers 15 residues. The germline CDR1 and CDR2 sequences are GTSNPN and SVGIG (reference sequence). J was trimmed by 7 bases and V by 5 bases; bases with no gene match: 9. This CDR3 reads CAWSGSGTGGEKLFF. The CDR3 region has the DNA TGTGCCTGGTCTGGGAGTGGGACAGGGGGTGAAAAACTGTTTTTT.

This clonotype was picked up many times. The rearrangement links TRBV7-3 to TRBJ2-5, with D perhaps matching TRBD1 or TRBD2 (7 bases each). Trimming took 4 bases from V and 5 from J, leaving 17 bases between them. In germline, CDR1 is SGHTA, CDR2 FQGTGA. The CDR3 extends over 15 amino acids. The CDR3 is CASSSQGGMGETQYF. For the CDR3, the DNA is TGTGCCAGCAGCTCCCAGGGGGGGATGGGGGAGACCCAGTACTTC.

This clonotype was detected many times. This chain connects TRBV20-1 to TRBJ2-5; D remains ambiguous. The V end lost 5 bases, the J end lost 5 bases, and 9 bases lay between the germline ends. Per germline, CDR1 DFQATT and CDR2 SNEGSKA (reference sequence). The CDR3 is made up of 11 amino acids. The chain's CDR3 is CSARDGETQYF. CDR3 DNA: TGCAGTGCTCGCGACGGGGAGACCCAGTACTTC.

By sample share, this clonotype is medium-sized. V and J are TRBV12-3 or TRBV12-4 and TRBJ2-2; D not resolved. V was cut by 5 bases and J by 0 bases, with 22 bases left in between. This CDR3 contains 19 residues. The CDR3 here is CASSHTPDRTIANTGELFF. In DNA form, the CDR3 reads TGTGCCAGCAGTCATACTCCGGACCGGACCATCGCGAACACCGGGGAGCTGTTTTTT.

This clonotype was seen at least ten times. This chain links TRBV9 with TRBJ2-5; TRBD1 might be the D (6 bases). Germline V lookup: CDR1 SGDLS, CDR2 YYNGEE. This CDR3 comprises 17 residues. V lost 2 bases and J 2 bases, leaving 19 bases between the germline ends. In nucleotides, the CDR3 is TGTGCCAGCAGCGTCTCAACAGGGCTCCTCCCGCAAGAGACCCAGTACTTC. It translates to CASSVSTGLLPQETQYF.

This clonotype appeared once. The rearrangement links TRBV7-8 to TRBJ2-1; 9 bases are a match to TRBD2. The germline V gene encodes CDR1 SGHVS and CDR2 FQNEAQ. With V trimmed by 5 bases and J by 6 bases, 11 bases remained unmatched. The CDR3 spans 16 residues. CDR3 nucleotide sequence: TGTGCCAGCAGCCTCCTTTCAGCGGGAGGTCCCAATGAGCAGTTCTTC. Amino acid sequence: CASSLLSAGGPNEQFF.

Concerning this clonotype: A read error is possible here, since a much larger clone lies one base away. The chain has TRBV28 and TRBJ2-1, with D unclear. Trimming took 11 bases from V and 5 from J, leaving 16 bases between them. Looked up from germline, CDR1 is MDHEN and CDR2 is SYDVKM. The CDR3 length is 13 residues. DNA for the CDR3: TGTGCCGGCATTTCTCCCGTTAACAATGAGCAGTTCTTC. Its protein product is CAGISPVNNEQFF.

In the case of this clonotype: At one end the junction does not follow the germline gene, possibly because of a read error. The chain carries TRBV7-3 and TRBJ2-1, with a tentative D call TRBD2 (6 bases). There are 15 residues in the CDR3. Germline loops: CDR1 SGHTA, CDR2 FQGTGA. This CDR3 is CASSSGLAGFNEQSF. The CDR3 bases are TGTGCCAGCAGCTCGGGACTGGCGGGATTCAATGAGCAGTCCTTC.

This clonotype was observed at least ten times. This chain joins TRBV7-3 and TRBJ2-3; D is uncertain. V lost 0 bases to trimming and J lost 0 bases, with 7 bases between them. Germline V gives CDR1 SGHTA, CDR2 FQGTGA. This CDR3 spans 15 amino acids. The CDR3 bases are TGTGCCAGCAGCTTAACGGCTACTAGCACAGATACGCAGTATTTT. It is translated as CASSLTATSTDTQYF.

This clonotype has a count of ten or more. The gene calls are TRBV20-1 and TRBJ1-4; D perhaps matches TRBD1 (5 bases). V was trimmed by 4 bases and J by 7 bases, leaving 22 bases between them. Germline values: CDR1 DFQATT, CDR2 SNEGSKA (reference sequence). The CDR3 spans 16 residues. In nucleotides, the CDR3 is TGCAGTGCTATTCAGTCGCGGACACCTTGGGGTGAAAAACTGTTTTTT. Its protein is CSAIQSRTPWGEKLFF.

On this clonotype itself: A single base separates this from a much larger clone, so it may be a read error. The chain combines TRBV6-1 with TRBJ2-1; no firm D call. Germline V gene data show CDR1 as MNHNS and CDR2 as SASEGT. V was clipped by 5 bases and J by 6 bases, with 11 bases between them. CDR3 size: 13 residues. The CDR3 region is CASSQFGVNEQFF. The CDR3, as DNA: TGTGCCAGCAGTCAATTTGGGGTCAATGAGCAGTTCTTC.

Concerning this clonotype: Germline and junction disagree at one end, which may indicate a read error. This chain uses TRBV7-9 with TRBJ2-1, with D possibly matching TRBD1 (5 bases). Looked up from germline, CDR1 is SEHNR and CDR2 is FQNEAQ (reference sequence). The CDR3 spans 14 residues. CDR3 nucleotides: TGTGCCCTACAGGATCCTCCCTCCTACGATGAGCAGTTCTTC. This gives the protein CALQDPPSYDEQFF.

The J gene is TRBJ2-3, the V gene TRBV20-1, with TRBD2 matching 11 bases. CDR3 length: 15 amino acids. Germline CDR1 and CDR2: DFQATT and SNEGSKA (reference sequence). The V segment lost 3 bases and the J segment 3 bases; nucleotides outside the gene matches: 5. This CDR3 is CSASQLAGATDTQYF. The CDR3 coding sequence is TGCAGTGCTAGCCAACTAGCGGGAGCAACAGATACGCAGTATTTT.

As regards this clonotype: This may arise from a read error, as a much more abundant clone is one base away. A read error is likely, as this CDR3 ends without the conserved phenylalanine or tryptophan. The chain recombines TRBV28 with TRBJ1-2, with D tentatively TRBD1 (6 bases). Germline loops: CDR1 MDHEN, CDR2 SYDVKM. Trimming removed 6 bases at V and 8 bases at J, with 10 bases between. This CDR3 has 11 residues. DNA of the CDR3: TGTGCCAGCAGGCAGGACAGCGGCTACACCATC. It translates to CASRQDSGYTI.

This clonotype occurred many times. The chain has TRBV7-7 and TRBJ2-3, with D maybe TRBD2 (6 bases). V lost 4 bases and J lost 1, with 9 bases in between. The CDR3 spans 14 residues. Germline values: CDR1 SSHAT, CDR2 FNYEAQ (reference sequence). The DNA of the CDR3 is TGTGCCAGCAGCTATGGGACTGGCACAGATACGCAGTATTTT. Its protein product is CASSYGTGTDTQYF.